The T cell receptor (beta chain) described here comes from a study of a mutant IDH1 vaccine in newly diagnosed glioma. Study-wide context: Vaccine administration was initiated 4-6 weeks following radiotherapy alone, or with temozolomide cycles. Sex among treated patients split about 62% male, about 40% female; mean age was roughly 40 years. Patients were pretreated with radiotherapy, temozolomide, or both, mostly both.

Sequenced by immunoSEQ multiplex PCR; TCRdb stores in-frame clones only, minus some. The table has about 66,000 clones, approximately 88% seen once. Time point meaning: week 11, during vaccination. Vaccination comprised doses that each held 300 ug of mutant IDH1 20-mer peptide, plus topical imiquimod. The donor cohort comprised cases of new WHO grade 3 or 4 IDH1-mutant, ATRX-lost astrocytoma. Germline V gene sequence: CDR1 MNHEY, CDR2 SMNVEV (reference sequence). V dropped 4 bases and J dropped 1 base, with 14 bases sitting between them. There are 15 residues in the CDR3. Points on this clone: Its antigen is as yet unknown.

The source is a woman aged 45-65 years with glioma. Material: PBMCs, obtained from a glioma patient whose treatment included an IDH1 peptide vaccine. The chain couples TRBV27 to TRBJ2-7, with D perhaps TRBD1 (6 bases). As DNA, the CDR3 is TGTGCCAGCAGTTCATCCTCCACAGGGTCCTACGAGCAGTACTTC. Translated, it gives CASSSSSTGSYEQYF.